These 15 T cell receptor beta chains came from one sample sequenced in a study of blood T cells in healthy people across ages. The second PCR ran about 6 to 11 cycles with a sample-barcoded 5' primer and J-beta primers. TCRdb independently ran MiXCR on the 5' RACE reads; one entry per CDR3 protein. Among 980,000 or so distinct CDR3 sequences listed, roughly 52% were seen once. Sample: blood. The receptors originated from a man under 40 in good health.

The chain links TRBV7-8 to TRBJ2-3, with D maybe TRBD1 (6 bases). The CDR3 spans 14 residues. Germline loops: CDR1 SGHVS, CDR2 FQNEAQ. V was pared by 5 bases and J by 2 bases, with 11 bases between. The CDR3 region is CASSPGDITDTQYF. CDR3 sequence (DNA): TGTGCCAGCAGCCCTGGGGACATCACAGATACGCAGTATTTT.

This clonotype was detected only a few times. This CDR3 is CATSSALSGRSYNEQFF. DNA of the CDR3: TGTGCCACCAGCAGCGCCCTTTCGGGGCGGTCCTACAATGAGCAGTTCTTC. The chain uses TRBV15 and TRBJ2-1, with D possibly called TRBD1 or TRBD2 (5 bases each). There are 17 residues in the CDR3. Germline V gives CDR1 LNHNV, CDR2 YYDKDF (reference sequence). Trimming stripped 3 bases from V and 1 base from J, with 16 bases between.

The chain employs TRBV5-1 and TRBJ2-1; 9 bases are a match to TRBD1. CDR3 size: 10 residues. Germline assignment: CDR1 SGHRS and CDR2 YFSETQ. V was pared by 7 bases and J by 14 bases, with 4 bases of the junction left unmatched. The CDR3 sequence is CASFGTGKFF. The CDR3, as DNA: TGCGCCAGCTTCGGGACAGGGAAGTTCTTC.

CDR3 protein: CASSLYRDLSYEQYF. The CDR3 coding sequence is TGTGCCAGCAGTTTGTATAGGGACCTTTCCTACGAGCAGTACTTC. V gene TRBV12-3 or TRBV12-4 combines with J gene TRBJ2-7; either TRBD1 or TRBD2 may supply D (5 bases each). V gave up 3 bases and J gave up 1 base, with 13 bases separating them. This CDR3 has 15 residues.

A few counts support this clonotype. The chain links TRBV11-2 to TRBJ2-3; D is ambiguous. The CDR3 is made up of 16 amino acids. Germline V gene lookup returns CDR1 SGHAT and CDR2 FQNNGV. Deletions cut 2 bases from V and 0 bases from J, with 12 bases between. The CDR3 DNA reads TGTGCCAGCAGCTTAACCCCGGACCTGAGCACAGATACGCAGTATTTT. Translated, it gives CASSLTPDLSTDTQYF.

This clonotype was observed a handful of times. This chain uses TRBV2 with TRBJ2-7; D gene ambiguous. The ends were cut back, 3 bases at V and 0 bases at J, with 9 bases in the middle. This CDR3 region has 14 residues. In germline, CDR1 is SNHLY, CDR2 FYNNEI. The CDR3 DNA reads TGTGCCAGCAGTGATCCGGCGAGCTCCTACGAGCAGTACTTC. This gives the protein CASSDPASSYEQYF. The full variable domain, in which reference TRBV2 and TRBJ2-7 provide the parts outside the CDR3, is EPEVTQTPSHQVTQMGQEVILRCVPISNHLYFYWYRQILGQKVEFLVSFYNNEISEKSEIFDDQFSVERPDGSNFTLKIRSTKLEDSAMYFCASSDPASSYEQYFGPGTRLTVT.

This chain joins TRBV20-1 and TRBJ1-2, with D perhaps matching TRBD1 (5 bases). Germline CDR1 and CDR2: DFQATT and SNEGSKA (reference sequence). The V and J ends lost 0 bases and 0 bases respectively, with 14 bases between them. CDR3 length equals 16 residues. The CDR3 sequence: CSARDPQGEANYGYTF. The DNA of the CDR3 is TGCAGTGCTAGAGATCCTCAAGGGGAGGCTAACTATGGCTACACCTTC.

This clonotype was counted between two and nine times. The CDR3 nucleotides are TGCGCCAGCAGCTCGACAAGACAGGGGGCCTATGAGCAGTTCTTC. Translated: CASSSTRQGAYEQFF. V usage is TRBV5-1 and J usage is TRBJ2-1; 10 bases line up with TRBD1. V shed 3 bases, J shed 8 bases, and the junction held 8 bases outside the gene matches. CDR1 is SGHRS, CDR2 YFSETQ, per germline. This CDR3 has 15 amino acids.

The J gene is TRBJ2-7, the V gene TRBV6-2 or TRBV6-3, with TRBD2 as a possible D gene (6 bases). Germline CDR1 MNHEY, CDR2 SVGEGT. Trimming cost V 5 bases and J 7 bases, with 21 bases left between them. The CDR3 runs 15 residues. CDR3 DNA: TGTGCCAGCAGTAAGGCGGGACCAGTCCTACGGGAGCAGTACTTC. Its protein is CASSKAGPVLREQYF.

CDR3 sequence reads: CASSLGYRAQYF. The CDR3 DNA is TGTGCCAGCAGCTTAGGTTACCGGGCGCAGTATTTT. The rearrangement uses TRBV7-9 and TRBJ2-3; D is unclear. Trimming left V 1 base short and J 10 bases short, with 9 bases between. The CDR3 runs to 12 residues. Germline V lookup: CDR1 SEHNR, CDR2 FQNEAQ (reference sequence).

A single count supports this clonotype. The V and J genes are TRBV5-1 and TRBJ2-2; D call uncertain. This CDR3 region has 15 residues. Germline assignment: CDR1 SGHRS and CDR2 YFSETQ. V lost 3 bases and J 1 base, leaving 10 bases between the germline ends. The CDR3 here is CASSSPAMNTGELFF. The CDR3 DNA reads as TGCGCCAGCAGCTCTCCTGCGATGAACACCGGGGAGCTGTTTTTT.

V usage is TRBV12-3 or TRBV12-4 and J usage is TRBJ2-1; 10 bases map to TRBD2. V was clipped by 3 bases and J by 8 bases; unmatched bases: 7. This CDR3 has 15 amino acids. The chain's CDR3 is CASSFDGSGGYEQFF. The DNA of the CDR3 is TGTGCCAGCAGTTTTGATGGTAGCGGGGGGTATGAGCAGTTCTTC.

The count of this clonotype is one. This sequence joins TRBV5-6 and TRBJ2-5, with a weak D call TRBD2 (7 bases). The last part of the DNA fits TRBJ2-7 better; the J call may be wrong. Per germline, CDR1 SGHDT and CDR2 YYEEEE. The CDR3 length is 14 residues. CDR3 amino acids: CASSVTGRGYEQYF. CDR3 bases: TGTGCCAGCAGCGTAACAGGGAGGGGGTACGAGCAGTACTTC.

The table lists this clonotype with a few counts. This sequence joins TRBV20-1 and TRBJ2-1; possible D gene TRBD1, 5 bases. The germline gives CDR1 DFQATT, CDR2 SNEGSKA (reference sequence). This CDR3 spans 14 amino acids. Trimming shortened V by 1 base and J by 7 bases, and 14 bases separated the two germline ends. The CDR3 reads CSARVSGFGNEQFF. Here the CDR3 DNA reads TGCAGTGCTAGAGTCTCAGGGTTCGGGAATGAGCAGTTCTTC.

CDR3 loop: CASSVGGTAGNTIYF. Written as DNA, the CDR3 is TGTGCCAGCAGCGTAGGGGGGACAGCTGGAAACACCATATATTTT. The V call is TRBV9, the J call TRBJ1-3, with 7 bases that match TRBD1. This CDR3 comprises 15 residues. Germline CDR1 SGDLS, CDR2 YYNGEE. The V gene end was trimmed by 0 bases and the J gene end by 2 bases; junction bases not matched to a gene: 2.